This TCR beta chain was captured in a study of CD4 and CD8 cells across lung adenocarcinoma regions. The V gene end was trimmed by 1 base and the J gene end by 0 bases; junction bases not matched to a gene: 4. The CDR3 is 17 amino acids. Germline V gene data show CDR1 as MNHEY and CDR2 as SVGAGI. From the PCR reads, TCRdb called clonotypes with MiXCR, one entry per CDR3 protein. This sample has under 20,000 distinct CDR3 sequences, with approximately 50% found just once. Donors had localized lung adenocarcinoma, a non-small cell lung cancer. The specimen sequenced was CD8+ T cells from the margin of a lung tumor. This clonotype was sampled from a male donor with lung adenocarcinoma. The CD4 and CD8 labels of this study may be unreliable. The gene calls are TRBV6-5 and TRBJ1-1; 11 nucleotides line up with TRBD1. The chain's CDR3 is CASSYLRTGGMNTEAFF. DNA of the CDR3: TGTGCCAGCAGTTACTTAAGGACAGGGGGCATGAACACTGAAGCTTTCTTT.